This record covers a single TCR beta chain. The data derive from a study of CD8 T cells in Susac syndrome. Turning to the study itself: Within the sequenced group of Susac syndrome patients, five or six showed active disease and about eight were in remission.

Germline-derived CDR1 and CDR2 are GTSNPN and SVGIG (reference sequence). This CDR3 spans 11 amino acids. Trimming removed 8 bases from V and 7 bases from J; junction bases left unmatched: 4. An amount of RNA that ranged from roughly 0.45 to 1 ug was reverse transcribed with random hexamers. Amplification of TCR beta CDR3 used immunoSEQ multiplex PCR across 54 Vbeta and 13 Jbeta. A single record per CDR3 protein comes from TCRdb applying MiXCR to the immunoSEQ multiplex PCR reads. The table lists about 180,000 distinct CDR3 sequences, over 90% of them singletons. This clonotype originated in a human donor with Susac syndrome. Material for sequencing was CD4+ T cells from PBMCs. The chain uses TRBV30 and TRBJ1-5, with 8 bases fitting TRBD1. The CDR3 region is CAQGQGQPQHF. The CDR3 DNA is TGTGCCCAAGGACAGGGCCAGCCCCAGCATTTT.